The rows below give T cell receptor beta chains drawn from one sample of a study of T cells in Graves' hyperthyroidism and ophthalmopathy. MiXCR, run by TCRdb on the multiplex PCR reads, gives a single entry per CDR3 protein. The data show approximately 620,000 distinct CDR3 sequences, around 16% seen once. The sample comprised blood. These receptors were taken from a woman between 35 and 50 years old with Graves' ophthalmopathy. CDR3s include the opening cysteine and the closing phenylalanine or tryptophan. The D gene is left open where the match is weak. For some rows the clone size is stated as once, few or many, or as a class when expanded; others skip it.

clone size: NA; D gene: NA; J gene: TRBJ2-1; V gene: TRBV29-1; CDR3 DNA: TGCAGCGTTGAAGATAGGGGAGATGAGCAGTTCTTC; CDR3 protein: CSVEDRGDEQFF
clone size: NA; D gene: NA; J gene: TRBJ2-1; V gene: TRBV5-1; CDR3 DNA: TGCGCCAGCAGCTTGGCGGTTCTCTCCTACAATGAGCAGTTCTTC; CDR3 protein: CASSLAVLSYNEQFF
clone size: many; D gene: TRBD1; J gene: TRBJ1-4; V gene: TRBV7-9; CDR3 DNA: TGTGCCAGCAGCTTAGCCATCGGACAGGACGAAAAACTGTTTTTT; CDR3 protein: CASSLAIGQDEKLFF
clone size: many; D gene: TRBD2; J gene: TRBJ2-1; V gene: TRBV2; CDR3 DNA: TGTGCCAGCAGACCGGGACTAGCGGGAAATGAGCAGTTCTTC; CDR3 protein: CASRPGLAGNEQFF
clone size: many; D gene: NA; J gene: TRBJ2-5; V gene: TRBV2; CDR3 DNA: TGTGCCAGCAGTGAGGACAGACTGGTGCAAGAGACCCAGTACTTC; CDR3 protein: CASSEDRLVQETQYF
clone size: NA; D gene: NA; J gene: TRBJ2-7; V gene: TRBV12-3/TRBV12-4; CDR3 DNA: TGTGCCAGCAGTCACTACGGCGAGCAGTACTTC; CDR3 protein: CASSHYGEQYF
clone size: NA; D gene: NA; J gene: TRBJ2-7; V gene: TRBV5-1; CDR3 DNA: TGCGCCAGCAGCTTCAACACGTTCTCCTACGAGCAGTACTTC; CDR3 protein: CASSFNTFSYEQYF
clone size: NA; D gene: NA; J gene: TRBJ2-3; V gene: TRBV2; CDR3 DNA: TGTGCCAGCAAAAGACTCGAAAGGCTTAGCACAGATACGCAGTATTTT; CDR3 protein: CASKRLERLSTDTQYF
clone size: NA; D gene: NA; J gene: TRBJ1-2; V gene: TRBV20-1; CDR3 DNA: TGCAGCGGATTTCGGGGTCTAGAGGTCTATGGCTACACCTTC; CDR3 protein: CSGFRGLEVYGYTF
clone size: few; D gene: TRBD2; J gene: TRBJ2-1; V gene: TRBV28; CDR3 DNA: TGTGCCACTGGAGCGGGACGGTCCTACAATGAGCAGTTCTTC; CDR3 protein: CATGAGRSYNEQFF
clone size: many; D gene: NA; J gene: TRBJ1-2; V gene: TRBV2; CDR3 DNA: TGTGCCAGTGTCCGGGGGGACGCCGGTCTCGAGTATGGCTACACCTTC; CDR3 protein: CASVRGDAGLEYGYTF
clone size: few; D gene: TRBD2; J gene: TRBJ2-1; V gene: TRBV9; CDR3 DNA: TGTGCCAGCAGCGGGGGGGGCCTAGCGGGGGGCAGCTCCTACAATGAGCAGTTCTTC; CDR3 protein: CASSGGGLAGGSSYNEQFF
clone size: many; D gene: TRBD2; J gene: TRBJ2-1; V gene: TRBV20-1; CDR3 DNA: TGCAGTGCTAGAAGCGGGAATTCCTACAATGAGCAGTTCTTC; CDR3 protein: CSARSGNSYNEQFF
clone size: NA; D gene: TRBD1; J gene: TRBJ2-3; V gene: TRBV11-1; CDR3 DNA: TGTGCCAGCAGCTTAGCGGACAGGGTGGCGCAGTATTTT; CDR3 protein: CASSLADRVAQYF
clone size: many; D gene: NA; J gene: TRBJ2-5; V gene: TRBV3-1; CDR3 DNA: TGTGCCAGCGGTAGGAGGGGCCAAGAGACCCAGTACTTC; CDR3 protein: CASGRRGQETQYF
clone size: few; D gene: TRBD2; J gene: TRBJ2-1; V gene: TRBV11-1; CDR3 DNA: TGTGCCAGCAGCCTAGCGGGGAAAATCTACAATGAGCAGTTCTTC; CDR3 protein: CASSLAGKIYNEQFF
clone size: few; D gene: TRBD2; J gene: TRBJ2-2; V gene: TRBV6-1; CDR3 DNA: TGTGCCAGCAGGGTAGCGGGAGCTGTCACCGGGGAGCTGTTTTTT; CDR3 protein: CASRVAGAVTGELFF
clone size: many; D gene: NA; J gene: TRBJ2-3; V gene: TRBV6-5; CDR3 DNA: TGTGCCAGCAGTTCTACTAGGGCCGATACGCAGTATTTT; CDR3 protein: CASSSTRADTQYF
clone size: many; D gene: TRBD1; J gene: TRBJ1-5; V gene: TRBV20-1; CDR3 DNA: TGCAGTGCTAGAGATCCGGGGGGACAGTCGTATCAGCCCCAGCATTTT; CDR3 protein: CSARDPGGQSYQPQHF
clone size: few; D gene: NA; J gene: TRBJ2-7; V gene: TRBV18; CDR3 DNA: TGTGCCAGCTCTTCAGGAGTAGGGACGGAACTTTACGAGCAGTACTTC; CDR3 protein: CASSSGVGTELYEQYF
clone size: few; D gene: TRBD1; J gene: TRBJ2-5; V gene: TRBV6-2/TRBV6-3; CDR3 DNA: TGTGCCAGCAATTACCGGGACAGGGTTTTCCGGGAGACCCAGTACTTC; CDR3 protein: CASNYRDRVFRETQYF